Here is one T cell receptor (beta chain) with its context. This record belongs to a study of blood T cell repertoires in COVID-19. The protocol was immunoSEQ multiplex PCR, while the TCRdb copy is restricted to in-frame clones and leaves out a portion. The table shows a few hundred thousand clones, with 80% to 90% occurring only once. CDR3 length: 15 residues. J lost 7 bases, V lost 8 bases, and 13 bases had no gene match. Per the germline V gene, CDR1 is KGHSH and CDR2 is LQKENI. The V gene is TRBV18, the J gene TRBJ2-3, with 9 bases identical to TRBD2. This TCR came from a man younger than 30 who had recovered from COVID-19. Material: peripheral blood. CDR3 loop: CASQPAGGALHTQYF. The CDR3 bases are TGTGCCAGCCAACCAGCGGGGGGCGCCTTACATACGCAGTATTTT.